This is a list of T cell receptor beta chains from one sample in a study of shared clonotypes between healthy human individuals. Generated by immunoSEQ multiplex PCR, the TCRdb table keeps only in-frame clones and is missing some. Here the sample spans 520,000 or so clones, about four fifths being singletons. The sample consisted of PBMCs. The receptors were sampled from a woman aged 40 to 49 in good health. Some clones in this sample may be carry-over from other donors' samples. CDR3s include the opening cysteine and the closing phenylalanine or tryptophan. The order of the fields is CDR3 length, D gene, V gene, J gene, clone size, CDR3 protein, CDR3 DNA. A D gene is named only where the DNA matches it firmly. Some rows mark clone size as missing; the rest say once, few, many or name a class of expanded clone.

13	-	TRBV27	TRBJ1-5	-	CASSFGVNQPQHF	TGTGCCAGCAGTTTCGGGGTAAATCAGCCCCAGCATTTT
12	-	TRBV30	TRBJ1-2	many	CAWTMDGGGYTF	TGTGCCTGGACCATGGACGGCGGAGGCTACACCTTC
15	-	TRBV5-4	TRBJ2-7	-	CASSQTQGSSYEQYF	TGTGCCAGCAGCCAAACCCAGGGGAGCTCCTACGAGCAGTACTTC
16	-	TRBV28	TRBJ1-3	-	CASSLSGLGSGNTIYF	TGTGCCAGCAGTTTATCCGGGTTGGGCTCTGGAAACACCATATATTTT
15	-	TRBV18	TRBJ2-1	-	CASSVSELTYNEQFF	TGTGCCAGCTCAGTCTCAGAACTTACCTACAATGAGCAGTTCTTC
13	-	TRBV30	TRBJ1-5	-	CAWTEGSNQPQHF	TGTGCCTGGACGGAGGGGAGCAATCAGCCCCAGCATTTT
15	TRBD2	TRBV28	TRBJ2-1	-	CASSLGGRPYNEQFF	TGTGCCAGCAGTTTAGGCGGGAGGCCCTACAATGAGCAGTTCTTC
12	-	TRBV30	TRBJ2-2	-	CAWSEEAGELFF	TGTGCCTGGAGTGAGGAGGCCGGGGAGCTGTTTTTT
13	-	TRBV10-1	TRBJ1-1	-	CASRVGKNTEAFF	TGCGCCAGCAGGGTAGGGAAGAACACTGAAGCTTTCTTT
14	-	TRBV29-1	TRBJ2-6	-	CSVLSQAGANVLTF	TGCAGCGTTCTAAGTCAGGCTGGGGCCAACGTCCTGACTTTC
14	-	TRBV9	TRBJ1-2	-	CASSRTGTISGYTF	TGTGCCAGCAGCCGAACGGGGACCATTAGTGGCTACACCTTC
13	-	TRBV2	TRBJ1-2	few	CASGEGSDYGYTF	TGTGCCAGCGGGGAGGGCAGTGACTATGGCTACACCTTC
16	-	TRBV10-3	TRBJ2-2	-	CAISAGGSANTGELFF	TGTGCCATCAGTGCGGGTGGCTCCGCGAACACCGGGGAGCTGTTTTTT
12	-	TRBV18	TRBJ1-1	few	CASSGVYTEAFF	TGTGCCAGCTCAGGGGTCTACACTGAAGCTTTCTTT
13	-	TRBV7-2	TRBJ2-5	-	CASSSSNQETQYF	TGTGCCAGCAGCTCCAGTAACCAAGAGACCCAGTACTTC
15	TRBD1	TRBV28	TRBJ2-5	-	CASSPTGTGGETQYF	TGTGCCAGCAGTCCGACAGGGACAGGCGGGGAGACCCAGTACTTC
14	TRBD1	TRBV5-1	TRBJ1-1	-	CASSLDRGATEAFF	TGCGCCAGCAGCTTGGACAGGGGAGCCACTGAAGCTTTCTTT
15	-	TRBV2	TRBJ1-2	-	CASFTVKELNYGYTF	TGTGCCAGCTTCACAGTAAAGGAGCTAAACTATGGCTACACCTTC
15	-	TRBV7-6	TRBJ2-7	-	CASSPSGQLSYEQYF	TGTGCCAGCAGCCCCAGCGGACAGTTGTCCTACGAGCAGTACTTC
15	TRBD2	TRBV10-2	TRBJ2-3	-	CASSEAGDYTDTQYF	TGCGCCAGCAGTGAAGCGGGAGATTATACAGATACGCAGTATTTT
14	-	TRBV6-1	TRBJ1-1	-	CAISERLGDTEAFF	TGTGCCATCAGTGAACGGTTGGGTGACACTGAAGCTTTCTTT
13	-	TRBV10-1	TRBJ2-7	-	CASPKQGPYEQYF	TGCGCCAGTCCGAAACAGGGTCCCTACGAGCAGTACTTC
12	-	TRBV10-3	TRBJ1-6	-	CAISDKNSPLHF	TGTGCCATCAGTGATAAAAATTCACCCCTCCACTTT
17	TRBD2	TRBV7-3	TRBJ2-1	-	CASSLTSTSGSGNEQFF	TGTGCCAGCAGCTTAACCTCAACTAGCGGGAGTGGCAATGAGCAGTTCTTC
16	TRBD2	TRBV11-1	TRBJ2-1	-	CASSQTGTSGYNEQFF	TGTGCCAGCAGCCAAACCGGGACTAGCGGATACAATGAGCAGTTCTTC
17	TRBD2	TRBV5-1	TRBJ2-3	-	CASSLVLAGGPTDTQYF	TGCGCCAGCAGCTTGGTGCTAGCGGGAGGGCCGACAGATACGCAGTATTTT
15	-	TRBV5-4	TRBJ2-5	once	CASSLKVSGQETQYF	TGTGCCAGCAGCTTGAAAGTGAGCGGACAAGAGACCCAGTACTTC
14	TRBD2	TRBV6-5	TRBJ2-3	-	CASARGSNTDTQYF	TGTGCCAGCGCGCGGGGGAGTAACACAGATACGCAGTATTTT
16	TRBD2	TRBV2	TRBJ2-7	few	CATLSLGLAETYEQYF	TGTGCCACCCTCTCCCTGGGACTAGCGGAAACCTACGAGCAGTACTTC
12	-	TRBV6-5	TRBJ1-1	-	CATLREGREAFF	TGTGCCACCCTCAGGGAGGGAAGGGAAGCTTTCTTT
14	-	TRBV5-1	TRBJ2-5	-	CASSLGPLGETQYF	TGCGCCAGCAGCTTGGGTCCCTTAGGGGAGACCCAGTACTTC
15	TRBD2	TRBV2	TRBJ2-2	few	CASSDSGLGDGELFF	TGTGCCAGCAGTGACTCGGGACTAGGGGACGGGGAGCTGTTTTTT
14	-	TRBV30	TRBJ2-1	-	CAWREAGSYNEQFF	TGTGCCTGGAGAGAGGCAGGGAGCTACAATGAGCAGTTCTTC
15	-	TRBV11-3	TRBJ2-2	few	CASSLGGTSGGELFF	TGTGCCAGCAGCTTAGGCGGGACCTCCGGGGGGGAGCTGTTTTTT
12	-	TRBV11-2	TRBJ2-7	-	CASSLVSYEQYF	TGTGCCAGCAGCTTAGTCTCCTACGAGCAGTACTTC
15	TRBD2	TRBV5-6	TRBJ2-3	few	CASSSLAGDTDTQYF	TGTGCCAGCAGCTCCCTAGCGGGGGACACAGATACGCAGTATTTT
14	TRBD2	TRBV29-1	TRBJ2-7	-	CSVETSGRPYEQYF	TGCAGCGTTGAAACTAGCGGGAGGCCCTACGAGCAGTACTTC
15	TRBD1	TRBV27	TRBJ1-5	-	CASRRDRGWEQPQHF	TGTGCCAGCAGACGGGACAGGGGATGGGAACAGCCCCAGCATTTT
15	TRBD2	TRBV28	TRBJ2-4	-	CASSSPTSGKYIQYF	TGTGCCAGCAGTTCCCCGACTAGCGGGAAGTACATTCAGTACTTC
13	-	TRBV30	TRBJ1-4	-	CAFAVALREKLFF	TGTGCCTTCGCCGTGGCCCTAAGGGAAAAACTGTTTTTT
14	TRBD1	TRBV29-1	TRBJ2-2	-	CSVEKQGAPGELFF	TGCAGCGTTGAAAAACAGGGGGCGCCCGGGGAGCTGTTTTTT
10	-	TRBV9	TRBJ2-3	-	CASSVVTQYF	TGTGCCAGCAGCGTAGTCACGCAGTATTTT
16	TRBD2	TRBV7-9	TRBJ2-4	-	CASSQSSGGRKNIQYF	TGTGCCAGCAGCCAATCGTCGGGAGGGCGGAAAAACATTCAGTACTTC
13	-	TRBV2	TRBJ2-7	-	CASSESHPYEQYF	TGTGCCAGCAGTGAAAGTCACCCCTACGAGCAGTACTTC
15	-	TRBV19	TRBJ1-1	-	CASSVSAGANTEAFF	TGTGCCAGTAGTGTATCGGCAGGGGCGAACACTGAAGCTTTCTTT
16	-	TRBV5-1	TRBJ1-1	-	CASSLAGAGMNTEAFF	TGCGCCAGCAGCTTGGCCGGAGCAGGGATGAACACTGAAGCTTTCTTT
14	-	TRBV5-1	TRBJ2-7	-	CASSLEWGTYEQYF	TGCGCCAGCAGCTTGGAGTGGGGGACTTACGAGCAGTACTTC
12	-	TRBV2	TRBJ2-5	-	CASSVQGKTQYF	TGTGCCAGCAGTGTCCAGGGGAAGACCCAGTACTTC
14	TRBD1	TRBV19	TRBJ2-7	-	CATSRDRDTYEQYF	TGTGCCACCTCCCGGGACAGGGATACCTACGAGCAGTACTTC
15	TRBD2	TRBV5-1	TRBJ2-3	-	CASSFLGGPGDTQYF	TGCGCCAGCAGCTTTTTGGGAGGGCCGGGAGATACGCAGTATTTT
13	TRBD1	TRBV6-1	TRBJ1-2	once	CASRRQGAYGYTF	TGTGCCAGCAGACGACAGGGAGCCTATGGCTACACCTTC